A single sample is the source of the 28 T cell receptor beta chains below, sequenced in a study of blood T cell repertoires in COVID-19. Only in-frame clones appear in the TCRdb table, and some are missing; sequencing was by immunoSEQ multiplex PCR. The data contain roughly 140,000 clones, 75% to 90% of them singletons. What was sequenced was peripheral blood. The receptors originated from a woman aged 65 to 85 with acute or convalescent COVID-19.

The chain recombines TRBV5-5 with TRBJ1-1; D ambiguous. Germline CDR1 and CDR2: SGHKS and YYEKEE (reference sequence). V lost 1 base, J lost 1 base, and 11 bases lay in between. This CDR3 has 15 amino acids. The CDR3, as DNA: TGTGCCAGCAGCTTGCAGGTTGGAAGGAACACTGAAGCTTTCTTT. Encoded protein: CASSLQVGRNTEAFF.

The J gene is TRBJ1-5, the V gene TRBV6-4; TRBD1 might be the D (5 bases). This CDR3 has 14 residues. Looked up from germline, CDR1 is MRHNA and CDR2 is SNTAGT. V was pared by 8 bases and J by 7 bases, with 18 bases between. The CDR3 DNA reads TGTGCCAGCGGGGGGGATGGGGTGTGGCAGCCCCAGCATTTT. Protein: CASGGDGVWQPQHF.

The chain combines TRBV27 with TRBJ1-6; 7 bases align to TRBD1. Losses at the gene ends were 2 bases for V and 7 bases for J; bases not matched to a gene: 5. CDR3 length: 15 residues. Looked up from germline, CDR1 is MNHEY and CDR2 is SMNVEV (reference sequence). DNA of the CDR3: TGTGCCAGCAGTTTAAGACAGGGCGGAAATTCACCCCTCCACTTT. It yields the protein CASSLRQGGNSPLHF.

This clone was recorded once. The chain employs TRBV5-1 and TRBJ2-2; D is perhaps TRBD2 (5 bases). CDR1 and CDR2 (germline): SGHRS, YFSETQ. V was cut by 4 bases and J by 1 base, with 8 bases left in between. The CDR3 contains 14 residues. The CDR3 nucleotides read TGCGCCAGCAGCCCGGACTGGAACACCGGGGAGCTGTTTTTT. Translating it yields CASSPDWNTGELFF. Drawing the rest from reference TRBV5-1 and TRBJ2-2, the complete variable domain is KAGVTQTPRYLIKTRGQQVTLSCSPISGHRSVSWYQQTPGQGLQFLFEYFSETQRNKGNFPGRFSGRQFSNSRSEMNVSTLELGDSALYLCASSPDWNTGELFFGEGSRLTVL.

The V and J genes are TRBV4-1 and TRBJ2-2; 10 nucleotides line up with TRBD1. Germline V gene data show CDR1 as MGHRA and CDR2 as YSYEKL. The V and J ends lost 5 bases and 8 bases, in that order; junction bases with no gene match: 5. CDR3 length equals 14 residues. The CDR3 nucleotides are TGCGCCAGCAGCAGACAGGGGGCTCAAGGGGAGCTGTTTTTT. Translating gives CASSRQGAQGELFF.

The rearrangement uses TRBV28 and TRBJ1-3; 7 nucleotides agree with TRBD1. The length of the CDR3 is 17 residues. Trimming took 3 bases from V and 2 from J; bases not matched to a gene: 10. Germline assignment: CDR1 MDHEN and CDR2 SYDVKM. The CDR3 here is CASSLWGQTYTGNTIYF. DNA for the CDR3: TGTGCCAGCAGTTTGTGGGGACAGACCTATACTGGAAACACCATATATTTT.

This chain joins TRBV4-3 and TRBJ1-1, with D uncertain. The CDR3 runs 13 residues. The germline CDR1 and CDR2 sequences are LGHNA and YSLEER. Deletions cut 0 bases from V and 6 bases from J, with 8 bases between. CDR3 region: CASSQDPGSEAFF. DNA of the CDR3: TGCGCCAGCAGCCAAGATCCCGGGTCTGAAGCTTTCTTT.

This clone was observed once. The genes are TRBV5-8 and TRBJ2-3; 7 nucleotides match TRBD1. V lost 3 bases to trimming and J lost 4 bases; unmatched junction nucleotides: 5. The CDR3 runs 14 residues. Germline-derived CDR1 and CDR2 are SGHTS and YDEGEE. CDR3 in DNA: TGTGCCAGCAGCTATCGACAGGGATCAGATACGCAGTATTTT. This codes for CASSYRQGSDTQYF.

For the CDR3, the DNA is TGTGCCAGCAGTACATTAGGACTAGCAGGAGAGACCCAGTACTTC. Translated: CASSTLGLAGETQYF. The chain links TRBV6-5 to TRBJ2-5; 8 bases align to TRBD2. Trimming took 5 bases from V and 4 from J; bases not matched to a gene: 9. The CDR3 contains 15 residues. Germline V CDR1 and CDR2: MNHEY, SVGAGI.

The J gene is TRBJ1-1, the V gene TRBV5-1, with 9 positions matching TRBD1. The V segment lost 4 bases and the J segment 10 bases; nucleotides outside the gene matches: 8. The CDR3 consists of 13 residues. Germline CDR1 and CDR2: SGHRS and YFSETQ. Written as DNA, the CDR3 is TGCGCCAGCAGCCCGGACAGGGGAACGCTAGCTTTCTTT. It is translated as CASSPDRGTLAFF.

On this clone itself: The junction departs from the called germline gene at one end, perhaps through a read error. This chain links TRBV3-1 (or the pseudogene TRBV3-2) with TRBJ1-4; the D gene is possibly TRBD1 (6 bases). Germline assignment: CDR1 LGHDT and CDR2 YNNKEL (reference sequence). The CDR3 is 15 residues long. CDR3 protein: CARRHRGGGHEKLFF. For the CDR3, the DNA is TGTGCCCGCAGGCACCGCGGGGGGGGGCATGAAAAACTGTTTTTT.

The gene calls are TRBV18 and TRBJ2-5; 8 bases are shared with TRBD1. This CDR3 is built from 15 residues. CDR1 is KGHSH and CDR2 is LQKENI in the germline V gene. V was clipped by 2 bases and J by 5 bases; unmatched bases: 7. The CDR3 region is CASSPYETGVETQYF. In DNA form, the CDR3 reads TGTGCCAGCTCACCATACGAGACAGGGGTGGAGACCCAGTACTTC.

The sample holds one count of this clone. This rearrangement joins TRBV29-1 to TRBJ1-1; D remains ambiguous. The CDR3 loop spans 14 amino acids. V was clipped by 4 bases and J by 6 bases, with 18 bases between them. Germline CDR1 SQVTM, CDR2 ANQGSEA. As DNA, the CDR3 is TGCAGCGTTGCTTTTCGGCTTTCAGGCGCTGAAGCTTTCTTT. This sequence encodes CSVAFRLSGAEAFF. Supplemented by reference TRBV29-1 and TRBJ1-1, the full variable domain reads SAVISQKPSRDICQRGTSLTIQCQVDSQVTMMFWYRQQPGQSLTLIATANQGSEATYESGFVIDKFPISRPNLTFSTLTVSNMSPEDSSIYLCSVAFRLSGAEAFFGQGTRLTVV.

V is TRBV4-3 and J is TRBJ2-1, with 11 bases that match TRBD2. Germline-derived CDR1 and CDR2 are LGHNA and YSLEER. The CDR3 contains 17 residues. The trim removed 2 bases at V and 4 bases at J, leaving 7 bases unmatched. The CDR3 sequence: CASSQYSGGAGYNEQFF. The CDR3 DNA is TGCGCCAGCAGCCAATATAGCGGGGGGGCAGGGTACAATGAGCAGTTCTTC.

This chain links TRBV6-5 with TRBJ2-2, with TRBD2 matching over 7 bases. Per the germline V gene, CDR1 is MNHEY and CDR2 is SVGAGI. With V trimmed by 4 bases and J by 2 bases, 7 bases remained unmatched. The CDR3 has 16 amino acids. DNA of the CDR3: TGTGCCAGCAGTTTCTTAGCGGGTCTAAACACCGGGGAGCTGTTTTTT. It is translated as CASSFLAGLNTGELFF.

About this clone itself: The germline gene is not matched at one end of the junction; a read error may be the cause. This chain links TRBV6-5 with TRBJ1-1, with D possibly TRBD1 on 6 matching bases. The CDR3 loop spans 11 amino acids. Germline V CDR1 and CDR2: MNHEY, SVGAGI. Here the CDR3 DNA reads TGTGCCAGCAGTTACCTGACAGGCCTTATATTT. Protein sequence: CASSYLTGLIF.

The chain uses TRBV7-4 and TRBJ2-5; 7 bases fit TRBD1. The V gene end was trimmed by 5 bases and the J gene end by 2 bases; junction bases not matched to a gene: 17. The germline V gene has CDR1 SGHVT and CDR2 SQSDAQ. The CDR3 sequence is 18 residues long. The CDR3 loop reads CASSIIPRGQTRQETQYF. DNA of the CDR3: TGTGCCAGCAGCATCATACCCAGGGGACAGACCAGACAAGAGACCCAGTACTTC. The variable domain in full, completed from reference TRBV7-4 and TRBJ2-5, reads GAGVSQSPRYKVAKRGRDVALRCDSISGHVTLYWYRQTLGQGSEVLTYSQSDAQRDKSGRPSGRFSAERPERSVSTLKIQRTEQGDSAVYLCASSIIPRGQTRQETQYFGPGTRLLVL.

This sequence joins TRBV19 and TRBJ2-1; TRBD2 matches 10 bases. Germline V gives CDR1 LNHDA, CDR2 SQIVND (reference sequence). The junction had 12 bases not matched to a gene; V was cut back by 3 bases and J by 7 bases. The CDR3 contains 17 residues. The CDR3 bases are TGTGCCAGTAGTATCCGACTAGCGGGCGCGAACCCGAATGAGCAGTTCTTC. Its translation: CASSIRLAGANPNEQFF.

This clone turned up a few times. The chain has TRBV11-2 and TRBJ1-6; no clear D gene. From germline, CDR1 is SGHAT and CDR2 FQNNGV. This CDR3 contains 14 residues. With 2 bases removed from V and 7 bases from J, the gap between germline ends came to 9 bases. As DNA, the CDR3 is TGTGCCAGCAGCTTAAGTCGGTCAAATTCACCCCTCCACTTT. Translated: CASSLSRSNSPLHF.

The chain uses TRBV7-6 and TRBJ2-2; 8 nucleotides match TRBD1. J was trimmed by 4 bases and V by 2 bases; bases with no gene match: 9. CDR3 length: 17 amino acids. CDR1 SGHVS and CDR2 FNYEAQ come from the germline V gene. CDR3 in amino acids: CASSLMSSGGGTGELFF. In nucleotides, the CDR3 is TGTGCCAGCAGCTTAATGAGTTCAGGGGGCGGCACCGGGGAGCTGTTTTTT.

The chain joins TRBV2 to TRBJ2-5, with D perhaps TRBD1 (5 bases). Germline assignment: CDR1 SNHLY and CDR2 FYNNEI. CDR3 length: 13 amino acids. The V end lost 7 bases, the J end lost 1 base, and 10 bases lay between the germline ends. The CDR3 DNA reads TGTGCCAGCATCCGACAGATCCAAGAGACCCAGTACTTC. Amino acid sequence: CASIRQIQETQYF.

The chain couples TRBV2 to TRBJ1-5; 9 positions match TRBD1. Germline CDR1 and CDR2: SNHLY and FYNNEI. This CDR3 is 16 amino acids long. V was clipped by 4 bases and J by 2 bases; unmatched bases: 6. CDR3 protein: CASSGGQGLGNQPQHF. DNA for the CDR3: TGTGCCAGCAGTGGGGGACAGGGTTTAGGCAATCAGCCCCAGCATTTT.

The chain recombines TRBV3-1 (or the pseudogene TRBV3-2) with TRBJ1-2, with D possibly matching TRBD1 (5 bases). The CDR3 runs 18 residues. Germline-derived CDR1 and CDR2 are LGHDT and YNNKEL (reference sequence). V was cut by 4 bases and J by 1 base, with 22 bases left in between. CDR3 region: CASSRFGSGGRRNYGYTF. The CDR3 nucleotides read TGTGCCAGCAGCCGCTTCGGGAGTGGGGGAAGGCGTAACTATGGCTACACCTTC.

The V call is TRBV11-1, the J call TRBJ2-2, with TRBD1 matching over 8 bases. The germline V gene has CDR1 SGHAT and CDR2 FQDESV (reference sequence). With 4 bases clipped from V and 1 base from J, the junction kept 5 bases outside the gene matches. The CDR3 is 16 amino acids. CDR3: CASSSDRGGNTGELFF. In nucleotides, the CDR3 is TGTGCCAGCAGCTCCGACAGGGGAGGGAACACCGGGGAGCTGTTTTTT. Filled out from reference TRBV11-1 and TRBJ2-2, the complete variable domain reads EAEVAQSPRYKITEKSQAVAFWCDPISGHATLYWYRQILGQGPELLVQFQDESVVDDSQLPKDRFSAERLKGVDSTLKIQPAELGDSAMYLCASSSDRGGNTGELFFGEGSRLTVL.

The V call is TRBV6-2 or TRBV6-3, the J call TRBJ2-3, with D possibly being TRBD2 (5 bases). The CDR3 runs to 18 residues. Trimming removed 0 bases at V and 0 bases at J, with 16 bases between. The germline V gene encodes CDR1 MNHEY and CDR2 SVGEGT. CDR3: CASSYSIGLAISTDTQYF. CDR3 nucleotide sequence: TGTGCCAGCAGTTACTCGATCGGCCTAGCCATTAGCACAGATACGCAGTATTTT.

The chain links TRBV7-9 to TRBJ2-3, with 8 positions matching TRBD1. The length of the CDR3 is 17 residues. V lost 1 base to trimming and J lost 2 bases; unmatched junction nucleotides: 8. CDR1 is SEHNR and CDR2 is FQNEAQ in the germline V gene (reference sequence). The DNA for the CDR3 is TGTGCCAGCAGCTTAGGGACAGGGTTGACCCTCACAGATACGCAGTATTTT. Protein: CASSLGTGLTLTDTQYF.

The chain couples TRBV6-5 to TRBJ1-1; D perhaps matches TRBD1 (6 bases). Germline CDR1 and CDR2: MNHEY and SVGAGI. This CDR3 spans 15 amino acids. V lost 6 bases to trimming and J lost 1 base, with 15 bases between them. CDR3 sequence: CASSPLGAANTEAFF. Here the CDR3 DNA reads TGTGCCAGCAGCCCCCTGGGGGCGGCGAACACTGAAGCTTTCTTT.

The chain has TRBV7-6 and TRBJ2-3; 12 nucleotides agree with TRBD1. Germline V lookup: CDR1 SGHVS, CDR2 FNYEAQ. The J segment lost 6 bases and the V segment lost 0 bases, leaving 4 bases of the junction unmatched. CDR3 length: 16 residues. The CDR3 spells CASSLAGQGAGDTQYF. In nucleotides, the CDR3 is TGTGCCAGCAGCTTAGCGGGACAGGGGGCAGGGGATACGCAGTATTTT.